These 30 T cell receptor beta chains came from one sample sequenced in a study of blood T cell repertoires in COVID-19. TCRdb's table, derived via immunoSEQ multiplex PCR, lists solely in-frame clones and lacks some. In the table there are roughly 150,000 clones, over 70% of which are singletons. Sequencing input: peripheral blood. The source is a man between 70 and 80 years old with acute or convalescent COVID-19.

The chain recombines TRBV7-8 with TRBJ1-2; D might be TRBD1 (6 bases). With 5 bases removed from V and 3 bases from J, the gap between germline ends came to 16 bases. Per the germline V gene, CDR1 is SGHVS and CDR2 is FQNEAQ. The CDR3 spans 15 residues. As DNA, the CDR3 is TGTGCCAGCAGCCCTCCAGGGGACCGCTACTATGGCTACACCTTC. Protein: CASSPPGDRYYGYTF.

The V call is TRBV7-9, the J call TRBJ1-6, with D unresolved. The V and J ends lost 8 bases and 7 bases respectively, with 12 bases between them. This CDR3 contains 13 residues. Germline V lookup: CDR1 SEHNR, CDR2 FQNEAQ (reference sequence). CDR3 nucleotide sequence: TGTGCCAGCGGAGGTGGTCGGAATTCACCCCTCCACTTT. Protein product: CASGGGRNSPLHF.

This chain uses TRBV9 with TRBJ2-4; 10 bases fit TRBD2. This CDR3 is built from 15 residues. V was pared by 0 bases and J by 5 bases, with 2 bases of the junction left unmatched. CDR1 is SGDLS and CDR2 is YYNGEE in the germline V gene. CDR3 nucleotides: TGTGCCAGCAGCGTAGGGACTAGCGGAGAAAACATTCAGTACTTC. Protein product: CASSVGTSGENIQYF.

The gene calls are TRBV19 and TRBJ2-5, with D tentatively TRBD2 (6 bases). The V gene lost 1 base and the J gene lost 1 base, with 10 bases spanning the gap. The CDR3 is 15 residues long. Germline assignment: CDR1 LNHDA and CDR2 SQIVND (reference sequence). In DNA, the CDR3 is TGTGCCAGTAGTATAGTTCGGGGACTCCAAGAGACCCAGTACTTC. It codes for CASSIVRGLQETQYF.

CDR3 in amino acids: CSAQAGTVYGYTF. CDR3 DNA: TGCAGCGCCCAGGCCGGGACAGTCTATGGCTACACCTTC. V is TRBV29-1 and J is TRBJ1-2; 7 positions agree with TRBD1. CDR3 length: 13 residues. The J segment lost 4 bases and the V segment lost 7 bases, leaving 9 bases of the junction unmatched. Germline V CDR1 and CDR2: SQVTM, ANQGSEA.

This sequence joins TRBV19 and TRBJ1-5, with D perhaps matching TRBD1 (5 bases). Trimming removed 6 bases at V and 7 bases at J, with 13 bases between. Germline V gene sequence: CDR1 LNHDA, CDR2 SQIVND (reference sequence). The CDR3 has 13 amino acids. The CDR3 DNA follows: TGTGCCAGTAGGGGGGAGGGGAGCCAGCCCCAGCATTTT. It encodes CASRGEGSQPQHF. Variable domain in full (rest from reference TRBV19 and TRBJ1-5): DGGITQSPKYLFRKEGQNVTLSCEQNLNHDAMYWYRQDPGQGLRLIYYSQIVNDFQKGDIAEGYSVSREKKESFPLTVTSAQKNPTAFYLCASRGEGSQPQHFGDGTRLSIL.

CDR3 nucleotides: TGTGCCAGCAGTTACTCTAGCGGGAGGCCCTCGGGCGAGCAGTACTTC. This translates into CASSYSSGRPSGEQYF. This chain joins TRBV6-2 or TRBV6-3 and TRBJ2-7, with TRBD2 matching 10 bases. The CDR3 is 16 amino acids. With V trimmed by 0 bases and J by 6 bases, 8 bases remained unmatched. Germline V gene lookup returns CDR1 MNHEY and CDR2 SVGEGT.

The V call is TRBV7-8, the J call TRBJ2-3; 8 bases are a match to TRBD2. The germline V gene encodes CDR1 SGHVS and CDR2 FQNEAQ. V lost 5 bases and J lost 2; bases outside the gene matches: 6. The CDR3 has 15 residues. CDR3 nucleotide sequence: TGTGCCAGCAGCCCGAGGACTAGCACCACAGATACGCAGTATTTT. Its translation: CASSPRTSTTDTQYF. Full variable domain (rest looked up from reference TRBV7-8 and TRBJ2-3): GAGVSQSPRYKVAKRGQDVALRCDPISGHVSLFWYQQALGQGPEFLTYFQNEAQLDKSGLPSDRFFAERPEGSVSTLKIQRTQQEDSAVYLCASSPRTSTTDTQYFGPGTRLTVL.

The rearrangement joins TRBV7-2 to TRBJ1-4; the D gene is possibly TRBD1 (5 bases). V was pared by 5 bases and J by 4 bases, with 14 bases between. Germline V CDR1 and CDR2: SGHTA, FQGNSA. This CDR3 comprises 15 residues. CDR3 in DNA: TGTGCCAGCAGCGTTGGACGGGGGGGTAATGAAAAACTGTTTTTT. Protein: CASSVGRGGNEKLFF.

This clone occurred once. The J gene is TRBJ1-3, the V gene TRBV10-3; D is undetermined. The CDR3 consists of 16 residues. Trimming left V 3 bases short and J 4 bases short, with 16 bases between. Germline assignment: CDR1 ENHRY and CDR2 SYGVKD. CDR3 sequence reads: CAISDQAGVSGNTIYF. The CDR3 DNA is TGTGCCATCAGTGATCAGGCTGGCGTCTCGGGAAACACCATATATTTT.

The chain has TRBV14 and TRBJ1-2, with D maybe TRBD1 (6 bases). Germline lookup yields CDR1 SGHDN and CDR2 FVKESK. There are 15 residues in the CDR3. With 0 bases removed from V and 8 bases from J, the gap between germline ends came to 16 bases. The chain's CDR3 is CASSQDRGPIQGYTF. The CDR3 nucleotides are TGTGCCAGCAGCCAAGACAGGGGTCCGATCCAGGGCTACACCTTC.

To note about this clone: Different DNA sequences within this sample yield the same CDR3. The gene calls are TRBV5-1 and TRBJ2-1, with 8 bases lining up with TRBD2. The germline V gene has CDR1 SGHRS and CDR2 YFSETQ. The V and J ends lost 0 bases and 4 bases, in that order; junction bases with no gene match: 3. This CDR3 comprises 15 residues. CDR3 DNA: TGCGCCAGCAGCTTGGCGTCTAGCGGGTACAATGAGCAGTTCTTC. Protein product: CASSLASSGYNEQFF.

The sample holds a few counts of this clone. This chain links TRBV10-3 with TRBJ1-2; 7 bases are a match to TRBD1. Germline V gene lookup returns CDR1 ENHRY and CDR2 SYGVKD. Trimming removed 8 bases from V and 7 bases from J; junction bases left unmatched: 10. This CDR3 is built from 13 residues. The CDR3 DNA reads TGTGCCATCCAAGCGGACAGGAGGGCTGGCTACACCTTC. It is translated as CAIQADRRAGYTF.

This chain connects TRBV11-3 to TRBJ2-5; TRBD2 might be the D (5 bases). Trimming took 2 bases from V and 5 from J, leaving 12 bases between them. The germline gives CDR1 SGHNT, CDR2 YENEEA. The CDR3 has 14 residues. The CDR3 DNA is TGTGCCAGCAGCTTACCGCGTAGAGGGGAGACCCAGTACTTC. Translating it yields CASSLPRRGETQYF.

The chain recombines TRBV6-2 or TRBV6-3 with TRBJ1-5, with 9 bases fitting TRBD1. Germline CDR1 and CDR2: MNHEY and SVGEGT. V dropped 6 bases and J dropped 4; count of bases not matched to a gene: 7. The CDR3 spans 15 residues. In DNA, the CDR3 is TGTGCCAGCAGCCATCGGACAGGGGTTAATCAGCCCCAGCATTTT. Translating gives CASSHRTGVNQPQHF.

The chain joins TRBV9 to TRBJ2-7, with D uncertain. Trimming shortened V by 0 bases and J by 2 bases, and 6 bases separated the two germline ends. The CDR3 loop spans 13 amino acids. Per the germline V gene, CDR1 is SGDLS and CDR2 is YYNGEE. The CDR3 region has the DNA TGTGCCAGCAGCGTAGGCAGTACCTACGAGCAGTACTTC. This encodes CASSVGSTYEQYF.

V is TRBV6-5 and J is TRBJ1-3; a weak D match, TRBD1 (5 bases). With 4 bases removed from V and 2 bases from J, the gap between germline ends came to 12 bases. Germline CDR1 reads MNHEY; CDR2 reads SVGAGI. This CDR3 is 15 amino acids long. The CDR3: CASSFETGPGNTIYF. Written as DNA, the CDR3 is TGTGCCAGCAGTTTCGAAACAGGTCCTGGAAACACCATATATTTT.

In this sample, this clone turned up once. The chain carries TRBV7-2 and TRBJ2-5; D remains ambiguous. Trimming shortened V by 6 bases and J by 5 bases, and 22 bases separated the two germline ends. Germline-derived CDR1 and CDR2 are SGHTA and FQGNSA. CDR3 length equals 16 residues. CDR3 nucleotide sequence: TGTGCCAGCAGTTCCCCCCCGGGTAAACCCGTGGAGACCCAGTACTTC. This sequence encodes CASSSPPGKPVETQYF. The full variable domain, in which reference TRBV7-2 and TRBJ2-5 provide the parts outside the CDR3, is GAGVSQSPSNKVTEKGKDVELRCDPISGHTALYWYRQSLGQGLEFLIYFQGNSAPDKSGLPSDRFSAERTGGSVSTLTIQRTQQEDSAVYLCASSSPPGKPVETQYFGPGTRLLVL.

V and J are TRBV11-3 and TRBJ2-2, with TRBD2 matching over 14 bases. The CDR3 extends over 17 amino acids. Germline V gene data show CDR1 as SGHNT and CDR2 as YENEEA. Trimming took 4 bases from V and 7 from J; bases not matched to a gene: 8. CDR3 residues: CASSSPTSGRAYGELFF. The CDR3 bases are TGTGCCAGCAGCTCCCCGACTAGCGGGAGGGCCTACGGGGAGCTGTTTTTT.

J is TRBJ2-7 and V is TRBV2; TRBD2 matches at 7 bases. Germline V gene data show CDR1 as SNHLY and CDR2 as FYNNEI. V lost 4 bases to trimming and J lost 4 bases; unmatched junction nucleotides: 7. The CDR3 consists of 14 residues. CDR3 loop: CASSVSGTPYEQYF. DNA for the CDR3: TGTGCCAGCAGTGTAAGCGGGACCCCTTACGAGCAGTACTTC.

This rearrangement joins TRBV6-6 to TRBJ1-6, with 9 bases that match TRBD1. The trim removed 10 bases at V and 16 bases at J, leaving 20 bases unmatched. CDR1 is MNHNY, CDR2 SVGAGI, per germline (reference sequence). The CDR3 has 15 residues. DNA of the CDR3: TGTGCCACCAGGCATGATATAAACTCCGGGACAGGGCTCCACTTT. Translation gives CATRHDINSGTGLHF.

This clone was counted only a few times. The V call is TRBV11-3, the J call TRBJ1-6; the D gene is possibly TRBD1 (6 bases). The CDR3 totals 15 residues. Trimming stripped 0 bases from V and 9 bases from J, with 12 bases between. The germline V gene encodes CDR1 SGHNT and CDR2 YENEEA. The CDR3: CASSLDLTDSSPLHF. CDR3 coding DNA: TGTGCCAGCAGCTTAGATTTGACGGACAGTTCACCCCTCCACTTT.

The V and J genes are TRBV18 and TRBJ1-3; D remains unclear. The germline V and J ends were trimmed by 3 bases and 1 base, with 13 bases remaining between them. Germline lookup yields CDR1 KGHSH and CDR2 LQKENI. There are 16 residues in the CDR3. Here the CDR3 reads CASSPTAVLSGNTIYF. The DNA for the CDR3 is TGTGCCAGCTCACCCACCGCGGTTTTATCTGGAAACACCATATATTTT.

J is TRBJ1-2 and V is TRBV12-3 or TRBV12-4, with D uncertain. The CDR3 is 13 residues long. Trimming removed 3 bases at V and 4 bases at J, with 9 bases between. The chain's CDR3 is CASSLRPVYGYTF. CDR3 sequence (DNA): TGTGCCAGCAGTTTGCGGCCCGTCTATGGCTACACCTTC.

The chain employs TRBV5-1 and TRBJ2-7, with a possible D match to TRBD2 (7 bases). With 0 bases removed from V and 6 bases from J, the gap between germline ends came to 10 bases. Germline lookup yields CDR1 SGHRS and CDR2 YFSETQ. The CDR3 consists of 13 residues. CDR3 loop: CASSLVRGGEQYF. The CDR3 bases are TGCGCCAGCAGCTTGGTTAGGGGGGGCGAGCAGTACTTC.

This rearrangement joins TRBV30 to TRBJ1-5; maybe TRBD1 (5 bases). This CDR3 contains 13 residues. The germline CDR1 and CDR2 sequences are GTSNPN and SVGIG (reference sequence). V gave up 6 bases and J gave up 4 bases, with 13 bases separating them. In DNA, the CDR3 is TGTGCCTGTACCCGTGGGGGGAATCAGCCCCAGCATTTT. It specifies CACTRGGNQPQHF.

The CDR3 DNA is TGTGCCAGCAGCTTCGGACGGCGGTCGGGGTACGACACTGAAGCTTTCTTT. This codes for CASSFGRRSGYDTEAFF. The chain employs TRBV7-8 and TRBJ1-1, with no clear D. The CDR3 runs 17 residues. Germline loops: CDR1 SGHVS, CDR2 FQNEAQ. Trimming removed 3 bases at V and 3 bases at J, with 20 bases between.

The chain joins TRBV15 to TRBJ2-5; TRBD1 might be the D (5 bases). Trimming took 0 bases from V and 2 from J, leaving 10 bases between them. Germline CDR1 LNHNV, CDR2 YYDKDF (reference sequence). The CDR3 length is 15 residues. CDR3 DNA sequence: TGTGCCACCAGCAGAGATCTGACAGCACAAGAGACCCAGTACTTC. Translation gives CATSRDLTAQETQYF.

The chain uses TRBV19 and TRBJ2-6; no clear D gene. V was cut by 6 bases and J by 0 bases, with 6 bases left in between. Germline V lookup: CDR1 LNHDA, CDR2 SQIVND (reference sequence). The CDR3 covers 14 residues. This CDR3 is CASRAVSGANVLTF. The CDR3 nucleotides are TGTGCCAGTAGAGCCGTCTCTGGGGCCAACGTCCTGACTTTC.

Written as DNA, the CDR3 is TGTGCCAGCCAGGGAACTAATGAAAAACTGTTTTTT. This codes for CASQGTNEKLFF. This rearrangement joins TRBV28 to TRBJ1-4; maybe TRBD1 (5 bases). Germline loops: CDR1 MDHEN, CDR2 SYDVKM. The CDR3 extends over 12 amino acids. Trimming cost V 8 bases and J 1 base, with 5 bases left between them.